The 15 T cell receptor beta chains presented below share a single source sample, sequenced in a study of T cells in Graves' hyperthyroidism and ophthalmopathy. The CDR3 regions of TCR beta were amplified from RNA transcripts. TCR CDR3 underwent first-round RT-PCR with the HTBI primer set. TCRdb reprocessed the multiplex PCR reads via MiXCR and lists one record per CDR3 protein. Found here are about 690,000 distinct CDR3 sequences, about 18% of them singletons; the top ten hold about a sixth. Sequenced sample: blood. The receptors were gathered from a man between 50 and 59 years old with Graves' hyperthyroidism.

This sequence joins TRBV20-1 and TRBJ2-7; TRBD2 matches at 11 bases. CDR3 size: 14 residues. V dropped 2 bases and J dropped 2; count of bases not matched to a gene: 2. Germline-derived CDR1 and CDR2 are DFQATT and SNEGSKA (reference sequence). This CDR3 reads CSARLLAGAYEQYF. CDR3 DNA sequence: TGCAGTGCTAGACTACTAGCGGGAGCCTACGAGCAGTACTTC.

At least ten counts were recorded for this clonotype. This rearrangement joins TRBV5-5 to TRBJ1-2; 8 bases fit TRBD1. Germline V gene data show CDR1 as SGHKS and CDR2 as YYEKEE (reference sequence). Trimming cost V 2 bases and J 3 bases; bases outside gene matches: 0. This CDR3 contains 13 residues. CDR3 nucleotides: TGTGCCAGCAGCTTACAGGGGGACTATGGCTACACCTTC. It translates to CASSLQGDYGYTF.

This clonotype has at least ten counts. The chain uses TRBV27 and TRBJ2-1; the match to TRBD1 covers 9 bases. From germline, CDR1 is MNHEY and CDR2 SMNVEV (reference sequence). The CDR3 is 16 amino acids. The V gene end was trimmed by 5 bases and the J gene end by 3 bases; junction bases not matched to a gene: 8. CDR3: CASSGSGQGFYNEQFF. CDR3 in DNA: TGTGCCAGCAGTGGATCGGGACAGGGATTCTACAATGAGCAGTTCTTC.

In this sample, this clonotype turned up a few times. This chain joins TRBV5-1 and TRBJ2-7, with D perhaps matching TRBD1 (5 bases). The CDR3 loop spans 16 amino acids. Germline CDR1 and CDR2: SGHRS and YFSETQ. V dropped 5 bases and J dropped 3 bases, with 21 bases sitting between them. The DNA of the CDR3 is TGCGCCAGCAGGGCAGGGCCACCAATCGCACTCTACGAGCAGTACTTC. This sequence encodes CASRAGPPIALYEQYF.

The V and J genes are TRBV6-6 and TRBJ2-3, with D possibly matching TRBD2 (5 bases). CDR1 is MNHNY, CDR2 SVGAGI, per germline (reference sequence). CDR3 length: 15 amino acids. V lost 0 bases to trimming and J lost 4 bases, with 11 bases between them. CDR3 residues: CASSYSKLVSDTQYF. CDR3 coding DNA: TGTGCCAGCAGTTACTCCAAACTAGTGTCAGATACGCAGTATTTT.

This clonotype was counted ten times or more. J is TRBJ1-1 and V is TRBV6-5, with D unresolved. V was cut by 0 bases and J by 5 bases, with 7 bases left in between. This CDR3 contains 13 residues. Germline-derived CDR1 and CDR2 are MNHEY and SVGAGI. CDR3 protein: CASSYSIETEAFF. In nucleotides, the CDR3 is TGTGCCAGCAGTTACTCGATTGAGACTGAAGCTTTCTTT.

A single count supports this clonotype. The V call is TRBV6-1, the J call TRBJ2-2; tentative D call: TRBD1 (6 bases). CDR1 and CDR2 (germline): MNHNS, SASEGT. Trimming pared 4 bases from V and 9 bases from J, leaving 9 bases between. CDR3 length: 12 amino acids. CDR3 loop: CASSGTARELFF. The CDR3 DNA reads as TGTGCCAGCAGTGGGACAGCCCGGGAGCTGTTTTTT.

This clonotype turned up a few times. This sequence joins TRBV28 and TRBJ1-2; the D is unclear. V lost 5 bases to trimming and J lost 8 bases, with 12 bases between them. This CDR3 comprises 12 residues. CDR1 and CDR2 (germline): MDHEN, SYDVKM. The CDR3, as DNA: TGTGCCAGCAGTGGCTCAAATGGGGGCTACACCTTC. It yields the protein CASSGSNGGYTF.

This clonotype was detected ten times or more. J is TRBJ1-1 and V is TRBV6-5; D unclear. This CDR3 contains 14 residues. Germline V lookup: CDR1 MNHEY, CDR2 SVGAGI. The germline V and J ends were trimmed by 0 bases and 8 bases, with 13 bases remaining between them. For the CDR3, the DNA is TGTGCCAGCAGTTACTCGAGAGTTATGCTGGAAGCTTTCTTT. Amino acid sequence: CASSYSRVMLEAFF.

This clonotype has at least ten counts. The CDR3: CSAHLAGQSYNEQFF. For the CDR3, the DNA is TGCAGTGCTCACTTAGCGGGCCAGTCCTACAATGAGCAGTTCTTC. The chain couples TRBV20-1 to TRBJ2-1, with 7 bases fitting TRBD2. V trimming: 5 bases; J trimming: 1 base; junction bases outside the gene matches: 8. Germline CDR1 and CDR2: DFQATT and SNEGSKA (reference sequence). This CDR3 is 15 amino acids long.

The chain employs TRBV7-8 and TRBJ2-1, with TRBD2 matching 8 bases. CDR1 is SGHVS and CDR2 is FQNEAQ in the germline V gene. J lost 10 bases, V lost 5 bases, and 7 bases had no gene match. The CDR3 sequence is 13 residues long. CDR3 sequence: CASSTILAVEQFF. For the CDR3, the DNA is TGTGCCAGCAGCACAATACTAGCGGTCGAGCAGTTCTTC.

Notes on this clonotype: This may be a read error: a much more frequent sequence differs by one nucleotide. The chain joins TRBV6-5 to TRBJ1-2; D call uncertain. Germline loops: CDR1 MNHEY, CDR2 SVGAGI. The CDR3 runs to 14 residues. The CDR3 sequence: CASSYSGAKYGYTF. CDR3 coding DNA: TGTGCCAGCAGTTACTCGGGAGCTAAATATGGCTACACCTTC.

The chain carries TRBV18 and TRBJ1-2, with D unclear. V lost 6 bases and J 1 base, leaving 6 bases between the germline ends. Per germline, CDR1 KGHSH and CDR2 LQKENI. The CDR3 totals 12 residues. The CDR3 region is CASSKVNYGYTF. Written as DNA, the CDR3 is TGTGCCAGCTCTAAAGTTAACTATGGCTACACCTTC.

This clonotype has a handful of counts. The chain carries TRBV11-2 and TRBJ2-3; D unclear. Per the germline V gene, CDR1 is SGHAT and CDR2 is FQNNGV. V gave up 5 bases and J gave up 9 bases, with 12 bases separating them. CDR3 length equals 12 residues. CDR3 sequence: CASSQGPATQYF. CDR3 nucleotides: TGTGCCAGCAGCCAAGGACCTGCCACGCAGTATTTT.

This clonotype was seen only a few times. This rearrangement joins TRBV25-1 to TRBJ2-5; D assignment may be TRBD1 or TRBD2 (5 bases each). The CDR3 runs 14 residues. Trimming removed 0 bases at V and 1 base at J, with 6 bases between. The germline CDR1 and CDR2 sequences are MGHDK and SYGVNS. The CDR3 sequence is CASSEYGGQETQYF. The DNA for the CDR3 is TGTGCCAGCAGTGAATATGGGGGCCAAGAGACCCAGTACTTC.